These 16 T cell receptor beta chains share one sample of origin, sequenced in a study of blood T cell repertoires in COVID-19. The data were produced by immunoSEQ multiplex PCR, yet TCRdb's version contains in-frame clones alone and is incomplete. The table includes approximately 230,000 clones, roughly 85% detected once. Sequencing input: peripheral blood. The receptors were gathered from a young man who had recovered from COVID-19.

The chain recombines TRBV28 with TRBJ1-6; a weak D match, TRBD1 (5 bases). V lost 3 bases, J lost 0 bases, and 15 bases lay in between. Germline V CDR1 and CDR2: MDHEN, SYDVKM. The CDR3 loop spans 18 amino acids. CDR3 residues: CASSLSKGLGSYNSPLHF. Written as DNA, the CDR3 is TGTGCCAGCAGTTTGTCAAAGGGGCTGGGCTCCTATAATTCACCCCTCCACTTT.

The V gene is TRBV6-4, the J gene TRBJ1-1; 7 positions agree with TRBD1. CDR1 and CDR2 from the germline V gene are MRHNA and SNTAGT. The CDR3 consists of 11 residues. In nucleotides, the CDR3 is TGTGCAGAGGGGGCGCATACTGAAGCTTTCTTT. Residues: CAEGAHTEAFF.

J is TRBJ2-5 and V is TRBV5-8, with D possibly being TRBD2 (6 bases). Trimming shortened V by 4 bases and J by 1 base, and 14 bases separated the two germline ends. Germline CDR1 is SGHTS and CDR2 is YDEGEE. The length of the CDR3 is 15 residues. CDR3: CASSRGDAAQETQYF. The CDR3, as DNA: TGTGCCAGCAGCCGCGGGGACGCCGCCCAAGAGACCCAGTACTTC. The variable domain in full, with the rest retrieved from reference TRBV5-8 and TRBJ2-5, is EAGVTQSPTHLIKTRGQQATLRCSPISGHTSVYWYQQALGLGLQFLLWYDEGEERNRGNFPPRFSGRQFPNYSSELNVNALELEDSALYLCASSRGDAAQETQYFGPGTRLLVL.

V gene TRBV9 combines with J gene TRBJ2-3, with 10 bases matching TRBD2. V trimming: 2 bases; J trimming: 0 bases; junction bases outside the gene matches: 6. Germline V gene data show CDR1 as SGDLS and CDR2 as YYNGEE. This CDR3 has 17 residues. CDR3 DNA sequence: TGTGCCAGCAGCGTCTCACTAGCGGGGTATAGCACAGATACGCAGTATTTT. Translating it yields CASSVSLAGYSTDTQYF.

This clone was seen just once. The chain uses TRBV9 and TRBJ2-1; TRBD2 matches at 9 bases. Losses at the gene ends were 6 bases for V and 6 bases for J; bases not matched to a gene: 16. This CDR3 region has 17 residues. Germline loops: CDR1 SGDLS, CDR2 YYNGEE. The CDR3 nucleotides read TGTGCCAGCACTATGGGGCTGGCGGGGGGGCTCGGCAATGAGCAGTTCTTC. It codes for CASTMGLAGGLGNEQFF.

This clone was found once. The V call is TRBV7-2, the J call TRBJ1-3; TRBD1 aligns across 7 bases. The CDR3 length is 15 residues. Trimming at V came to 5 bases and at J to 0 bases, leaving 4 bases not matched to a gene. The germline V gene has CDR1 SGHTA and CDR2 FQGNSA. The CDR3 nucleotides are TGTGCCAGCAGCACCCGACAGGGCTCTGGAAACACCATATATTTT. Its translation: CASSTRQGSGNTIYF.

The chain recombines TRBV21-1 with TRBJ2-7; the table calls TRBD1, which could not be checked here. TRBV21-1 has pseudogene status. The CDR3 covers 10 residues. The chain's CDR3 is CASPRGEQYF. The CDR3 DNA follows: TGTGCCAGCCCTAGGGGTGAGCAGTACTTC.

The V call is TRBV6-5, the J call TRBJ2-5; no clear D. The CDR3 extends over 14 amino acids. Germline loops: CDR1 MNHEY, CDR2 SVGAGI. Trimming left V 5 bases short and J 5 bases short, with 15 bases between. The CDR3 reads CASSLPGMEETQYF. As DNA, the CDR3 is TGTGCCAGCAGTCTTCCCGGAATGGAGGAGACCCAGTACTTC.

The chain has TRBV7-9 and TRBJ1-2, with a weak D call TRBD1 (6 bases). Per the germline V gene, CDR1 is SEHNR and CDR2 is FQNEAQ (reference sequence). V was clipped by 10 bases and J by 8 bases, with 20 bases between them. The CDR3 totals 13 residues. CDR3: CATSLMGAFGYTF. The DNA for the CDR3 is TGTGCCACCTCCCTTATGGGGGCGTTCGGCTACACCTTC.

V is TRBV7-9 and J is TRBJ1-4, with 9 bases aligning to TRBD1. The germline gives CDR1 SEHNR, CDR2 FQNEAQ (reference sequence). There are 14 residues in the CDR3. The junction had 5 bases not matched to a gene; V was cut back by 4 bases and J by 8 bases. For the CDR3, the DNA is TGTGCCAGCAGCTCGGGACAGGGCGGGGAAAAACTGTTTTTT. Its translation is CASSSGQGGEKLFF.

The rearrangement links TRBV6-5 to TRBJ1-2, with a tentative D call TRBD1 (5 bases). CDR1 and CDR2 from the germline V gene are MNHEY and SVGAGI. V was trimmed by 0 bases and J by 4 bases, leaving 12 bases between them. The length of the CDR3 is 15 residues. CDR3 sequence reads: CASSYSGRNLYGYTF. In DNA, the CDR3 is TGTGCCAGCAGTTACTCGGGGCGGAATCTCTATGGCTACACCTTC.

This clone was seen only a few times. V and J are TRBV5-1 and TRBJ2-1; D may be TRBD2 (6 bases). V lost 3 bases, J lost 11 bases, and 12 bases lay in between. The CDR3 runs 12 residues. The germline V gene has CDR1 SGHRS and CDR2 YFSETQ. CDR3 in amino acids: CASSWGTYQQFF. The CDR3 nucleotides read TGCGCCAGCAGCTGGGGGACTTATCAGCAGTTCTTC.

The chain uses TRBV19 and TRBJ2-7; 9 nucleotides line up with TRBD1. Germline CDR1 reads LNHDA; CDR2 reads SQIVND (reference sequence). This CDR3 has 15 residues. The V and J ends lost 1 base and 3 bases, in that order; junction bases with no gene match: 4. CDR3 sequence (DNA): TGTGCCAGTAGTATAGCGGGGACAGGGAACTACGAGCAGTACTTC. This codes for CASSIAGTGNYEQYF.

The rearrangement uses TRBV4-1 and TRBJ1-2; no clear D gene. V lost 0 bases, J lost 3 bases, and 8 bases lay in between. The V gene's germline CDR1 is MGHRA and CDR2 YSYEKL. This CDR3 is built from 14 residues. For the CDR3, the DNA is TGCGCCAGCAGCCAAGATCCTCAGGACTATGGCTACACCTTC. Translated: CASSQDPQDYGYTF.

The chain is built from TRBV7-2 and TRBJ1-2, with D perhaps matching TRBD1 (5 bases). The V gene lost 5 bases and the J gene lost 4 bases, with 14 bases spanning the gap. The CDR3 contains 14 residues. Germline assignment: CDR1 SGHTA and CDR2 FQGNSA. For the CDR3, the DNA is TGTGCCAGCAGCATTCTAGGGGCCGGCTATGGCTACACCTTC. Translating gives CASSILGAGYGYTF.

The chain employs TRBV5-1 and TRBJ2-7, with TRBD1 matching 8 bases. The CDR3 runs to 14 residues. Germline V lookup: CDR1 SGHRS, CDR2 YFSETQ. V was pared by 1 base and J by 5 bases, with 5 bases of the junction left unmatched. This CDR3 is CASSLSRGQNEQYF. The CDR3 DNA reads as TGCGCCAGCAGCTTGTCCAGGGGGCAGAACGAGCAGTACTTC.